The clone carrying this TCR beta chain occurred many times. Its antigen is unidentified. The CDR3 covers 16 residues. The J segment lost 0 bases and the V segment lost 3 bases, leaving 8 bases of the junction unmatched. Looked up from germline, CDR1 is KGHSH and CDR2 is LQKENI. Unique molecular identifiers were used to barcode this TCRbeta library. TCRdb re-derived calls from the PCR reads in MiXCR, one entry per CDR3 protein. The sample lists about 160,000 distinct CDR3 sequences; over 8.5% were seen once. The sample belongs to a study of T-cell reconstitution after alpha-beta-depleted transplantation in children. General observations from the study: The main origin of T-cell counts and diversity one year after transplant was newly produced T cells. Surviving recipient T cells and thymic progenitors accounted for the high day-60 TCRbeta diversity observed in some patients.

V is TRBV18 and J is TRBJ2-7; 7 bases match TRBD1. Sequenced material: PBMCs, taken before TCRalphabeta/CD19-depleted stem cell transplant. The receptor was derived from a boy aged 2 to 10 with acute myeloid leukemia, due to receive a stem cell transplant. CDR3 DNA sequence: TGTGCCAGCTCACCCCGGACAGGAGTGAACTCCTACGAGCAGTACTTC. Its protein is CASSPRTGVNSYEQYF.